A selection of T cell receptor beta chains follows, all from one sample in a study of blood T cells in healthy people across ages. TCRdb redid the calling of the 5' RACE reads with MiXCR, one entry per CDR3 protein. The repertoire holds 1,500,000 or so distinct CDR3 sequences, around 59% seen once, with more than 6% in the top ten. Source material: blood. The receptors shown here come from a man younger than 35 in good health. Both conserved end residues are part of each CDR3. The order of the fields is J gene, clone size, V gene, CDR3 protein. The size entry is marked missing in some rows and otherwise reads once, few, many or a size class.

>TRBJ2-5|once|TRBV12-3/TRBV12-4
CASSFTGFETQYF
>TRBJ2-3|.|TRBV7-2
CASSLFQGESDTQYF
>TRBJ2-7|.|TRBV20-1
CSAAPGASGREQYF
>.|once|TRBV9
CASSSWTHPETQYF
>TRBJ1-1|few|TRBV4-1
CASSHPGGGNTEAFF
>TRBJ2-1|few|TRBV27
CASRPSGGADNEQFF
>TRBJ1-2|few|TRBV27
CASSFAGVRAYGYTF
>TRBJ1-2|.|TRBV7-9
CASSALISLGGYTF
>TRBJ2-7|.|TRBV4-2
CASSQGTSMSYEQYF
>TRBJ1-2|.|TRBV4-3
CASSQATGGFYGYTF
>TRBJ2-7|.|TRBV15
CATSSNRGPTYEQYF
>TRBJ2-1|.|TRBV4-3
CASSQGLGLEQFF
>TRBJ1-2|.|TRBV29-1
CSVASGGYGYTF
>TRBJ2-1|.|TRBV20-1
CSAIEGGSVGHNEQFF
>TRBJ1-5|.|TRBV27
CASSLYSPRRGGNQPQHF
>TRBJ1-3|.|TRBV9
CASSVALGYSGNTIYF
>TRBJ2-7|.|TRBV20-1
CSAATGMPYEQYF
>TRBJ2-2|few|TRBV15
CATSRATGELFF
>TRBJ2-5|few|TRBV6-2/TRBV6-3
CASSYYAKSPPETQYF
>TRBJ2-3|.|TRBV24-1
CATSRAGRMDTQYF
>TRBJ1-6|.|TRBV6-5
CASSPWVDSPLHF
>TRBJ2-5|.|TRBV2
CASSEVGGARQETQYF
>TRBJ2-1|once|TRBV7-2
CASSIAGGPPNEQFF
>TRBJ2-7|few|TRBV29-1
CSVSGQGPYEQYF
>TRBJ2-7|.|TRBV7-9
CASSTKTSGSIHEQYF
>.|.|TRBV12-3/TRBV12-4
CASSLADPGEQYF
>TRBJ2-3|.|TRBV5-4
CASSQGLAGQDTQYF
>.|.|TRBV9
CASSANLGGPGTTYEQYF
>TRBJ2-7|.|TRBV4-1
CASSQSSVGWPGYF
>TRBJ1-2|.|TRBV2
CASSLTGTANYGYTF
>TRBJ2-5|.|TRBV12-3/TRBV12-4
CASSFDPGPAETQYF
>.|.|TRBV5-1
CDSSLAGQGETQYF
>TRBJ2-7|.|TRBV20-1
CSATSGDSNEQYF
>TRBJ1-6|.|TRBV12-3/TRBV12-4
CASSFRDGHYSPLHF
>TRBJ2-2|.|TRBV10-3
CAIRPGLDTGELFF
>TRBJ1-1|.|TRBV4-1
CASSQDHRGVMAEAFF
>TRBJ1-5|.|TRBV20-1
CSARDRAESNQPQHF
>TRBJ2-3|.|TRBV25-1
CASSDPHTSGSTDTQYF
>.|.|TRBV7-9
CASSFPGMGETQYF
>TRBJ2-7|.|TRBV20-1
CSATPTGPYEQYF
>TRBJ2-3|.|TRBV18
CASSKLTGTTSTDTQYF
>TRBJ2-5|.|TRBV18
CASSPSQGSREQYF
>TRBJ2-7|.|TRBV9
CASSAQVTSGFSYEQYF
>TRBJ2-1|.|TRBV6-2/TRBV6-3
CASSRGTARESYNEQFF
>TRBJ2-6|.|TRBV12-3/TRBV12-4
CASSRGPTTSGANVLTF
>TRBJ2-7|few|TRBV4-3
CASSQDQGSSYEQYF
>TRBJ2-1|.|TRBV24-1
CATNLGAGQNYNEQFF
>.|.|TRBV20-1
CSARQEDYEQYF
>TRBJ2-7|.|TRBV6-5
CASGETGPYVGQYF
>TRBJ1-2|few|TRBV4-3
CASSLPSGTGGGYTF
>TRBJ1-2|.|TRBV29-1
CSVDVAGLDGYTF
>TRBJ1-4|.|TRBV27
CASSLISGEREKLFF
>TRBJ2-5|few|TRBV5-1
CASSLAEWYYEEQYF
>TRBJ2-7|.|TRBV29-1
CSARRQGANEQYF